This TCR beta chain was sequenced during a study of T cell responses to AZD1222 COVID-19 vaccine. Study-wide context: Pooling was applied to second doses at about 4 or about 12 weeks. Study observations and caveats: Females outnumbered males among donors, who were mostly white British; clonal diversity was possibly underestimated.

Remarks on this clone: Its antigen is as yet unknown. Other DNA variants within this sample encode the same CDR3.

Assay used: immunoSEQ multiplex PCR; TCRdb lists only in-frame clones, some missing. The data contain tens of thousands of clones, roughly 87% of them seen just once; the ten biggest clones take up around 19%. V dropped 2 bases and J dropped 1 base, with 9 bases sitting between them. CDR3 size: 14 residues. Germline V CDR1 and CDR2: SGHRS, YFSETQ. The starting material was peripheral blood, obtained on day 0 of AZD1222 vaccination. J is TRBJ1-1 and V is TRBV5-1; D is undetermined. This clonotype was obtained from an adult in good health. CDR3 region: CASSFKGQNTEAFF. Here the CDR3 DNA reads TGCGCCAGCAGCTTTAAGGGTCAGAACACTGAAGCTTTCTTT.